These T cell receptor beta chains were read from a single sample in a study of cytomegalovirus exposure and HLA in healthy donors. Generated by immunoSEQ multiplex PCR, the TCRdb table keeps only in-frame clones and is missing some. The sample shows 60,000 to 85,000 clones, 60% to 85% of them seen only once. The sample taken for sequencing was PBMCs. These receptors all come from a man aged 40-50 years in good health and CMV-seronegative. Both conserved end residues are part of each CDR3. The order of the fields is D gene, clone size, V gene, J gene, CDR3 protein, CDR3 DNA. D genes are given only for firm matches. Expanded clones get a size class; other rows say once, few or many, or leave the size out.

d_gene: TRBD2
abundance: -
v_gene: TRBV9
j_gene: TRBJ2-3
CDR3aa: CASSVLAGGGTDTQYF
CDR3nt: TGTGCCAGCAGCGTATTAGCGGGAGGGGGCACAGATACGCAGTATTTT

d_gene: TRBD1
abundance: -
v_gene: TRBV20-1
j_gene: TRBJ2-7
CDR3aa: CSARDSYEQYF
CDR3nt: TGCAGTGCAAGGGACAGCTACGAGCAGTACTTC

d_gene: -
abundance: few
v_gene: TRBV10-3
j_gene: TRBJ2-3
CDR3aa: CAISSEGASDTDTQYF
CDR3nt: TGTGCCATCAGTTCGGAAGGGGCTAGCGACACAGATACGCAGTATTTT

d_gene: -
abundance: -
v_gene: TRBV18
j_gene: TRBJ2-1
CDR3aa: CASSPRPSPRDEQFF
CDR3nt: TGTGCCAGCTCACCTCGACCGAGTCCGCGGGATGAGCAGTTCTTC

d_gene: -
abundance: -
v_gene: TRBV21-1
j_gene: TRBJ2-7
CDR3aa: CASSGEREGSLSSYEQYF
CDR3nt: TGTGCCAGCAGTGGAGAGCGGGAGGGCTCTCTATCCTCCTACGAGCAGTACTTC

d_gene: TRBD2
abundance: -
v_gene: TRBV4-2
j_gene: TRBJ2-3
CDR3aa: CASSPGLAGGPDTQYF
CDR3nt: TGTGCCAGCAGCCCGGGACTAGCGGGAGGACCAGATACGCAGTATTTT

d_gene: -
abundance: few
v_gene: TRBV29-1
j_gene: TRBJ2-4
CDR3aa: CSVPGGTDKNSQYF
CDR3nt: TGCAGCGTCCCCGGCGGGACAGATAAAAACAGTCAGTACTTC

d_gene: TRBD2
abundance: -
v_gene: TRBV19
j_gene: TRBJ2-3
CDR3aa: CASSTGLAGGRNTDTQYF
CDR3nt: TGTGCCAGTAGTACCGGACTAGCGGGAGGTAGGAACACAGATACGCAGTATTTT

d_gene: TRBD2
abundance: -
v_gene: TRBV2
j_gene: TRBJ2-3
CDR3aa: CASSRSSGRADTQYF
CDR3nt: TGTGCCAGCAGCCGGTCTAGCGGGAGAGCAGATACGCAGTATTTT

d_gene: TRBD2
abundance: -
v_gene: TRBV7-3
j_gene: TRBJ2-2
CDR3aa: CASSLLAGVAGELFF
CDR3nt: TGTGCCAGCAGCTTACTAGCGGGAGTGGCCGGGGAGCTGTTTTTT

d_gene: -
abundance: -
v_gene: TRBV25-1
j_gene: TRBJ2-3
CDR3aa: CASSEGASTSTDTQYF
CDR3nt: TGTGCCAGCAGTGAAGGGGCCTCCACTAGCACAGATACGCAGTATTTT

d_gene: -
abundance: -
v_gene: TRBV19
j_gene: TRBJ1-2
CDR3aa: CASSSSQRSYGYTF
CDR3nt: TGTGCCAGTAGTAGTAGCCAGAGGAGCTATGGCTACACCTTC

d_gene: -
abundance: -
v_gene: TRBV19
j_gene: TRBJ2-7
CDR3aa: CASGPDGYEQYF
CDR3nt: TGTGCCAGTGGCCCCGATGGCTACGAGCAGTACTTC

d_gene: TRBD1
abundance: -
v_gene: TRBV5-1
j_gene: TRBJ1-1
CDR3aa: CASSVDRGNTEAFF
CDR3nt: TGCGCCAGCAGCGTCGACAGGGGGAACACTGAAGCTTTCTTT

d_gene: TRBD2
abundance: -
v_gene: TRBV7-9
j_gene: TRBJ2-1
CDR3aa: CASSLTSGRSYNEQFF
CDR3nt: TGTGCCAGCAGCTTAACTAGCGGGAGATCCTACAATGAGCAGTTCTTC

d_gene: -
abundance: -
v_gene: TRBV6-6
j_gene: TRBJ1-5
CDR3aa: CASSYQGQPQHF
CDR3nt: TGTGCCAGCAGTTACCAGGGCCAGCCCCAGCATTTT

d_gene: TRBD2
abundance: -
v_gene: TRBV29-1
j_gene: TRBJ2-3
CDR3aa: CSVGRESYAQYF
CDR3nt: TGCAGCGTTGGGCGGGAGAGTTATGCGCAGTATTTT

d_gene: -
abundance: -
v_gene: TRBV4-1
j_gene: TRBJ1-5
CDR3aa: CASSQGVQGSYQPQHF
CDR3nt: TGCGCCAGCAGCCAGGGTGTTCAGGGAAGCTATCAGCCCCAGCATTTT

d_gene: TRBD1
abundance: -
v_gene: TRBV29-1
j_gene: TRBJ1-1
CDR3aa: CSVSTGTAFF
CDR3nt: TGCAGCGTCTCGACAGGGACGGCTTTCTTT

d_gene: TRBD1
abundance: -
v_gene: TRBV5-4
j_gene: TRBJ2-3
CDR3aa: CASSPGMDRGEWDTQYF
CDR3nt: TGTGCCAGCAGCCCGGGCATGGACAGGGGGGAGTGGGATACGCAGTATTTT

d_gene: TRBD1
abundance: -
v_gene: TRBV19
j_gene: TRBJ1-1
CDR3aa: CASTSPGQGANTEAFF
CDR3nt: TGTGCCAGTACCTCCCCCGGACAGGGGGCGAACACTGAAGCTTTCTTT

d_gene: TRBD2
abundance: few
v_gene: TRBV5-1
j_gene: TRBJ2-1
CDR3aa: CASSLASGSSDEQFF
CDR3nt: TGCGCCAGCAGCTTGGCTAGCGGGAGTTCGGATGAGCAGTTCTTC

d_gene: -
abundance: -
v_gene: TRBV7-3
j_gene: TRBJ1-1
CDR3aa: CASSFAGETEAFF
CDR3nt: TGTGCCAGCAGCTTTGCCGGGGAAACTGAAGCTTTCTTT

d_gene: -
abundance: once
v_gene: TRBV6-1
j_gene: TRBJ1-1
CDR3aa: CASREGPDTEAFF
CDR3nt: TGTGCCAGCAGAGAGGGCCCCGACACTGAAGCTTTCTTT

d_gene: -
abundance: -
v_gene: TRBV9
j_gene: TRBJ2-5
CDR3aa: CASSVAGTSQETQYF
CDR3nt: TGTGCCAGCAGCGTAGCCGGGACTTCCCAAGAGACCCAGTACTTC

d_gene: -
abundance: -
v_gene: TRBV29-1
j_gene: TRBJ1-2
CDR3aa: CSVEQENYGYTF
CDR3nt: TGCAGCGTTGAACAGGAAAACTATGGCTACACCTTC

d_gene: -
abundance: once
v_gene: TRBV28
j_gene: TRBJ1-2
CDR3aa: CASRLTGYGYTF
CDR3nt: TGTGCCAGCAGGCTAACAGGGTATGGCTACACCTTC

d_gene: TRBD2
abundance: -
v_gene: TRBV6-5
j_gene: TRBJ2-5
CDR3aa: CASSYTGGETQYF
CDR3nt: TGTGCCAGCAGTTATACGGGAGGCGAGACCCAGTACTTC

d_gene: -
abundance: -
v_gene: TRBV20-1
j_gene: TRBJ2-7
CDR3aa: CSARDFNEQYF
CDR3nt: TGCAGTGCCAGGGACTTCAACGAGCAGTACTTC

d_gene: TRBD1
abundance: -
v_gene: TRBV28
j_gene: TRBJ2-7
CDR3aa: CASRTPGQGYEQYF
CDR3nt: TGTGCCAGCAGAACCCCGGGACAGGGGTACGAGCAGTACTTC

d_gene: -
abundance: -
v_gene: TRBV6-1
j_gene: TRBJ2-1
CDR3aa: CASSVRAPYNEQFF
CDR3nt: TGTGCCAGCAGTGTCAGGGCCCCCTACAATGAGCAGTTCTTC

d_gene: -
abundance: -
v_gene: TRBV11-3
j_gene: TRBJ2-7
CDR3aa: CASSSTYRVQQYF
CDR3nt: TGTGCCAGCAGCTCCACTTACAGGGTACAGCAGTACTTC

d_gene: TRBD2
abundance: once
v_gene: TRBV30
j_gene: TRBJ2-2
CDR3aa: CAWRELAGARELFF
CDR3nt: TGTGCCTGGAGAGAACTAGCGGGAGCCAGGGAGCTGTTTTTT